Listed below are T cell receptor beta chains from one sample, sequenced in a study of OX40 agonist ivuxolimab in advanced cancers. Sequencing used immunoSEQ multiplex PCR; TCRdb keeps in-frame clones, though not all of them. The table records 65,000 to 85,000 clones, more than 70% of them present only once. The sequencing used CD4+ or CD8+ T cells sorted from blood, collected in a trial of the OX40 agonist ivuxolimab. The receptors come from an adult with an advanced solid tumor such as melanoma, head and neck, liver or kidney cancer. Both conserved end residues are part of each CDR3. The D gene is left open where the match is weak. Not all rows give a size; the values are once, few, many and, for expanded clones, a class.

cdr3_nt: TGTGCCAGCAGTTACTCGAGTCAAGAGACCCAGTACTTC
cdr3_aa: CASSYSSQETQYF
v_call: TRBV6-5
j_call: TRBJ2-5
d_call: .
clone_size: .

cdr3_nt: TGTGCCAGCAGCTTAAGACAGGGGAGGGGTGAGCAGTTCTTC
cdr3_aa: CASSLRQGRGEQFF
v_call: TRBV11-2
j_call: TRBJ2-1
d_call: .
clone_size: .

cdr3_nt: TGCGCCAGCAGCTCGACAGAATCCTACAATGAGCAGTTCTTC
cdr3_aa: CASSSTESYNEQFF
v_call: TRBV5-1
j_call: TRBJ2-1
d_call: .
clone_size: .

cdr3_nt: TGTGCCATCAGTGACCCACTTGGGATAGCGGGAGGGCACGAGCAGTACTTC
cdr3_aa: CAISDPLGIAGGHEQYF
v_call: TRBV10-3
j_call: TRBJ2-7
d_call: TRBD2
clone_size: .

cdr3_nt: TGTGCCACCAGCAGAGATGGAGGAGGGCCGAGGCAAGAGACCCAGTACTTC
cdr3_aa: CATSRDGGGPRQETQYF
v_call: TRBV15
j_call: TRBJ2-5
d_call: .
clone_size: .

cdr3_nt: TGTGCCAGCAGCTTAGGGGGTGGCACAGATACGCAGTATTTT
cdr3_aa: CASSLGGGTDTQYF
v_call: TRBV11-3
j_call: TRBJ2-3
d_call: .
clone_size: .

cdr3_nt: TGCAGCGTTGTACAGGCCTCCTACGAGCAGTACTTC
cdr3_aa: CSVVQASYEQYF
v_call: TRBV29-1
j_call: TRBJ2-7
d_call: .
clone_size: few

cdr3_nt: TGTGCCAGCAGCTTATACCGGGGCACCGGGGAGCTGTTTTTT
cdr3_aa: CASSLYRGTGELFF
v_call: TRBV11-3
j_call: TRBJ2-2
d_call: .
clone_size: .

cdr3_nt: TGTGCCAGTATCCCACAGGGACCTGGGGCCAACGTCCTGACTTTC
cdr3_aa: CASIPQGPGANVLTF
v_call: TRBV19
j_call: TRBJ2-6
d_call: .
clone_size: .

cdr3_nt: TGTGCCACCAGCAGAGGGATAGCGGAACCTACACGGGAGCAGTTCTTC
cdr3_aa: CATSRGIAEPTREQFF
v_call: TRBV15
j_call: TRBJ2-1
d_call: .
clone_size: once

cdr3_nt: TGCGCCAGCAGCGGACTAGCGGGAGCAGAGACCCAGTACTTC
cdr3_aa: CASSGLAGAETQYF
v_call: TRBV4-1
j_call: TRBJ2-5
d_call: TRBD2
clone_size: .

cdr3_nt: TGTGCCAGCAGCTACAGGGGGCTGATATCCTCGAACACCGGGGAGCTGTTTTTT
cdr3_aa: CASSYRGLISSNTGELFF
v_call: TRBV7-8
j_call: TRBJ2-2
d_call: TRBD1
clone_size: .

cdr3_nt: TGTGCCAGCAGTTTTCACAGTGACCCTAGCACAGATACGCAGTATTTT
cdr3_aa: CASSFHSDPSTDTQYF
v_call: TRBV6-6
j_call: TRBJ2-3
d_call: .
clone_size: .

cdr3_nt: TGCGCCAGCAGCTTGAATGGCGGGAACACTGAAGCTTTCTTT
cdr3_aa: CASSLNGGNTEAFF
v_call: TRBV5-1
j_call: TRBJ1-1
d_call: .
clone_size: .